The 18 T cell receptor beta chains in this list originate from one sample, sequenced in a study of blood T cells in healthy people across ages. Together with a sample-barcoded 5' primer, a J-beta primer mix was included in a second PCR lasting about 7 to 11 cycles. One entry per CDR3 protein, called by TCRdb with MiXCR from the 5' RACE reads. The sample shows roughly 1.5 million distinct CDR3 sequences, under 55% of them seen only once. The sequencing input was blood. These receptors were taken from a woman between 18 and 30 years old in good health.

V is TRBV27 and J is TRBJ1-1; D possibly corresponds to TRBD1 (6 bases). CDR1 is MNHEY, CDR2 SMNVEV, per germline (reference sequence). The CDR3 covers 17 residues. The V and J ends lost 3 bases and 0 bases respectively, with 17 bases between them. As DNA, the CDR3 is TGTGCCAGCAGTTTCCTGTGGCAGGGGCCGATGAACACTGAAGCTTTCTTT. This codes for CASSFLWQGPMNTEAFF.

The rearrangement uses TRBV12-3 or TRBV12-4 and TRBJ1-2; D unclear. This CDR3 has 13 residues. With 2 bases removed from V and 7 bases from J, the gap between germline ends came to 11 bases. The CDR3 is CASSLRRQRGYTF. The DNA of the CDR3 is TGTGCCAGCAGTTTACGGAGACAACGTGGCTACACCTTC.

This clonotype was seen more than once but under ten times. The chain employs TRBV7-9 and TRBJ2-3; the D gene is possibly TRBD2 (5 bases). The CDR3 length is 16 residues. Germline lookup yields CDR1 SEHNR and CDR2 FQNEAQ (reference sequence). The V end lost 5 bases, the J end lost 6 bases, and 21 bases lay between the germline ends. DNA for the CDR3: TGTGCCAGCAGCGTCTGGACTCCACCCGGCGGGGATACGCAGTATTTT. It codes for CASSVWTPPGGDTQYF. The variable domain in full, with the rest retrieved from reference TRBV7-9 and TRBJ2-3, is DTGVSQNPRHKITKRGQNVTFRCDPISEHNRLYWYRQTLGQGPEFLTYFQNEAQLEKSRLLSDRFSAERPKGSFSTLEIQRTEQGDSAMYLCASSVWTPPGGDTQYFGPGTRLTVL.

This rearrangement joins TRBV10-3 to TRBJ1-6; the D is unclear. The CDR3 is made up of 13 amino acids. Germline CDR1 reads ENHRY; CDR2 reads SYGVKD. The germline V and J ends were trimmed by 7 bases and 9 bases, with 13 bases remaining between them. This CDR3 reads CAIKQEKPSPLHF. The CDR3 DNA reads as TGTGCCATCAAGCAGGAGAAGCCTTCACCCCTCCACTTT.

The chain combines TRBV29-1 with TRBJ2-7; D perhaps matches TRBD1 (5 bases). Trimming shortened V by 6 bases and J by 4 bases, and 16 bases separated the two germline ends. The CDR3 spans 13 residues. Germline-derived CDR1 and CDR2 are SQVTM and ANQGSEA. CDR3 in DNA: TGCAGCGTGGGAAGGCCTGGGGCGTACGAGCAGTACTTC. Translated: CSVGRPGAYEQYF.

This clonotype was observed at least ten times. The chain recombines TRBV4-2 with TRBJ2-3; TRBD2 aligns across 10 bases. The CDR3 covers 17 residues. With 4 bases clipped from V and 1 base from J, the junction kept 8 bases outside the gene matches. Germline V CDR1 and CDR2: LGHNA, YNFKEQ. CDR3 coding DNA: TGTGCCAGCAGCCGAGCCCTCGGGACTAGCGGCACAGATACGCAGTATTTT. Residues: CASSRALGTSGTDTQYF.

The DNA of the CDR3 is TGCGCCAGCAGCCAAACCCGGACAGGGAGCACTGAAGCTTTCTTT. This codes for CASSQTRTGSTEAFF. V is TRBV4-1 and J is TRBJ1-1, with 8 bases identical to TRBD1. CDR3 length: 15 residues. Germline V gene sequence: CDR1 MGHRA, CDR2 YSYEKL. V gave up 2 bases and J gave up 4 bases; unmatched junction bases: 6.

CDR3 amino acids: CASSTSGTGTYNEQFF. CDR3 bases: TGTGCCAGCAGCACTTCCGGGACAGGGACTTACAATGAGCAGTTCTTC. J is TRBJ2-1 and V is TRBV5-6, with 9 bases that match TRBD1. Germline CDR1 SGHDT, CDR2 YYEEEE. V lost 4 bases, J lost 4 bases, and 9 bases stayed unmatched. The CDR3 runs to 16 residues.

This sequence joins TRBV20-1 and TRBJ2-1; 8 bases fit TRBD2. Germline trimming cut 3 bases from V and 8 bases from J; bases unmatched to any gene: 9. The CDR3 extends over 14 amino acids. The germline gives CDR1 DFQATT, CDR2 SNEGSKA (reference sequence). Here the CDR3 reads CSASKGLGIHEQFF. The CDR3 DNA reads as TGCAGTGCTAGCAAGGGACTAGGTATCCATGAGCAGTTCTTC.

A remark on this clonotype: A much larger clone differs from this one at a single base, so this may be a read error. The V gene is TRBV29-1, the J gene TRBJ2-3; the match to TRBD2 covers 8 bases. The CDR3 runs to 15 residues. Germline CDR1 is SQVTM and CDR2 is ANQGSEA. The trim removed 4 bases at V and 4 bases at J, leaving 10 bases unmatched. The DNA of the CDR3 is TGCAGCGTTGTGTGGGATAGCGGGGCCCCAGATACGCAGTATTTT. Amino acid sequence: CSVVWDSGAPDTQYF.

This clonotype was detected a few times. This sequence joins TRBV6-6 and TRBJ2-1; TRBD1 might be the D (5 bases). Trimming took off 5 bases at V and 14 bases at J, with 16 bases between the two ends. Looked up from germline, CDR1 is MNHNY and CDR2 is SVGAGI (reference sequence). The CDR3 has 12 residues. The DNA for the CDR3 is TGTGCCAGCAGTGCGGACACCGCTACGGAGTTCTTC. Amino acid sequence: CASSADTATEFF.

This clonotype was seen a few times. The chain carries TRBV7-2 and TRBJ1-2; a possible D gene is TRBD1 (5 bases). V gave up 0 bases and J gave up 7 bases, with 12 bases separating them. The CDR3 runs to 14 residues. The germline V gene has CDR1 SGHTA and CDR2 FQGNSA. DNA for the CDR3: TGTGCCAGCAGCTTAGCGCGGGAGGGACCTGGCTACACCTTC. Amino acids: CASSLAREGPGYTF.

This clonotype turned up a few times. The gene calls are TRBV6-5 and TRBJ1-6; TRBD1 might be the D (5 bases). The CDR3 sequence is 14 residues long. Germline V lookup: CDR1 MNHEY, CDR2 SVGAGI. V was trimmed by 4 bases and J by 10 bases, leaving 14 bases between them. CDR3 residues: CASSFRDRVSPLHF. The CDR3 DNA reads as TGTGCCAGCAGTTTCCGGGACCGCGTCTCACCCCTCCACTTT.

The V and J genes are TRBV20-1 and TRBJ2-2; D possibly corresponds to TRBD2 (6 bases). V dropped 6 bases and J dropped 0 bases, with 14 bases sitting between them. CDR1 and CDR2 (germline): DFQATT, SNEGSKA (reference sequence). The CDR3 spans 15 residues. The CDR3 sequence: CSAMDGGANTGELFF. The CDR3 DNA reads as TGCAGTGCAATGGATGGCGGGGCGAACACCGGGGAGCTGTTTTTT.

V usage is TRBV5-1 and J usage is TRBJ1-1; perhaps TRBD1 as D (5 bases). V lost 3 bases to trimming and J lost 1 base, with 10 bases between them. This CDR3 comprises 14 residues. Germline CDR1 is SGHRS and CDR2 is YFSETQ. The CDR3 bases are TGCGCCAGCAGCTACAGGACACCGAACACTGAAGCTTTCTTT. This gives the protein CASSYRTPNTEAFF.

This clonotype was seen a few times. The rearrangement uses TRBV5-1 and TRBJ1-3; tentatively, D is TRBD1 (5 bases). Germline CDR1 is SGHRS and CDR2 is YFSETQ. The V end lost 2 bases, the J end lost 2 bases, and 5 bases lay between the germline ends. CDR3 length equals 13 residues. The CDR3 protein is CASSFRAGNTIYF. CDR3 sequence (DNA): TGCGCCAGCAGCTTCAGGGCTGGAAACACCATATATTTT.

This clonotype was observed a handful of times. A much larger clone differs by one base, so this may be a read error. The V call is TRBV27, the J call TRBJ1-2; unclear D gene. The CDR3 length is 13 residues. Germline assignment: CDR1 MNHEY and CDR2 SMNVEV (reference sequence). V lost 5 bases to trimming and J lost 4 bases, with 11 bases between them. CDR3 loop: CASSRGVLYGYTF. For the CDR3, the DNA is TGTGCCAGCAGTCGCGGCGTCCTCTATGGCTACACCTTC.

This clonotype came up a few times. The chain joins TRBV4-3 to TRBJ2-1; 8 positions match TRBD1. CDR3 length: 16 residues. Germline CDR1 LGHNA, CDR2 YSLEER. The V and J ends lost 0 bases and 4 bases, in that order; junction bases with no gene match: 5. CDR3 coding DNA: TGCGCCAGCAGCCAAGATCAGCGGACAGGGTACAATGAGCAGTTCTTC. This gives the protein CASSQDQRTGYNEQFF.